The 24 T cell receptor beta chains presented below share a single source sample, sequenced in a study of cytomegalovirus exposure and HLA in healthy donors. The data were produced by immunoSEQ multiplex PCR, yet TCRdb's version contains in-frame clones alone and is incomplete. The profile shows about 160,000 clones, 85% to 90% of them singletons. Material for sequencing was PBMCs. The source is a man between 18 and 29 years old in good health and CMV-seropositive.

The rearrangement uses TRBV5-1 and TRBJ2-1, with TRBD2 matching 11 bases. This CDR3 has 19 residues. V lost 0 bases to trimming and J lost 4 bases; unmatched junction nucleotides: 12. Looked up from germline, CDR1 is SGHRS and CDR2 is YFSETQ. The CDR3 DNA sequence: TGCGCCAGCAGCTTGGAAAGTGTTTCCGGGACTAGCGGATACAATGAGCAGTTCTTC. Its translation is CASSLESVSGTSGYNEQFF.

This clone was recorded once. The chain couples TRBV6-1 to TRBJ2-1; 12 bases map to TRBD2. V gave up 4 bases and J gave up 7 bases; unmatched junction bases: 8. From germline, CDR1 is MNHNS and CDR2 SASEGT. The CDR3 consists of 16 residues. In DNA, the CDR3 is TGTGCCAGCAGTGGACAACTAGCGGGAGGAGCAAATGAGCAGTTCTTC. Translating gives CASSGQLAGGANEQFF.

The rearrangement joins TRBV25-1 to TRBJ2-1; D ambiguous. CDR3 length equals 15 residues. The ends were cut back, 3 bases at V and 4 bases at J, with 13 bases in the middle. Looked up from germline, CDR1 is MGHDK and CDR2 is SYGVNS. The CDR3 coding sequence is TGTGCCAGCAGTGACGGGTCCCTTTTTTACAATGAGCAGTTCTTC. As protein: CASSDGSLFYNEQFF.

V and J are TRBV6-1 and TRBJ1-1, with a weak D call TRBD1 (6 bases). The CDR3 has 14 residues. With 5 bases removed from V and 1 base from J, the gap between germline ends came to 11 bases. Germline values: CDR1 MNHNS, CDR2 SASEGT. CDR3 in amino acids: CASSNREPNTEAFF. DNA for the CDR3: TGTGCCAGCAGTAACAGGGAGCCGAACACTGAAGCTTTCTTT.

In DNA form, the CDR3 reads TGTGCCAGCAGCTCCCTCTTAGGGACTACCCGGGATATATACGAGCAGTACTTC. It translates to CASSSLLGTTRDIYEQYF. This rearrangement joins TRBV11-2 to TRBJ2-7, with TRBD2 identical over 7 bases. Germline-derived CDR1 and CDR2 are SGHAT and FQNNGV. Trimming took 4 bases from V and 4 from J; bases not matched to a gene: 19. The CDR3 consists of 18 residues.

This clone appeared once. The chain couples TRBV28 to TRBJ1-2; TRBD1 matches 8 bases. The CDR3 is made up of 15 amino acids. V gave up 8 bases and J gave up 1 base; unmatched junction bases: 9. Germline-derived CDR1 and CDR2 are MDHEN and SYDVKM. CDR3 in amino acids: CASLKPGQVNYGYTF. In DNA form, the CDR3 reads TGTGCCAGCTTAAAACCGGGACAGGTTAACTATGGCTACACCTTC.

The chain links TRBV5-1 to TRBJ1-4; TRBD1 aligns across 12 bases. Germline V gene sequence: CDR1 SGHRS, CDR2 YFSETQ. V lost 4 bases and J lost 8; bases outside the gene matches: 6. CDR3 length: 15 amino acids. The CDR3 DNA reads TGCGCCAGCAGCAAGGGACAGGGGGCCGGAGAAAAACTGTTTTTT. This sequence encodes CASSKGQGAGEKLFF.

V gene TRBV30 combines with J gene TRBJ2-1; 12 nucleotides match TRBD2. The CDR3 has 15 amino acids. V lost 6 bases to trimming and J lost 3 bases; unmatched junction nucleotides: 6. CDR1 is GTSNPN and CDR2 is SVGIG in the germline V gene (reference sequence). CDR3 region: CACNLLAGGYNEQFF. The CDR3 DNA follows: TGTGCCTGCAATTTACTAGCGGGAGGCTACAATGAGCAGTTCTTC.

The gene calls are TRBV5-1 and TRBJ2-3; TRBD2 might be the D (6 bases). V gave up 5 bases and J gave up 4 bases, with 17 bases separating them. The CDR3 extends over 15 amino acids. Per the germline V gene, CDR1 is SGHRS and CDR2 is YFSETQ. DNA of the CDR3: TGCGCCAGCAGTGAGGCAATAGAGCGGGCAGATACGCAGTATTTT. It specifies CASSEAIERADTQYF. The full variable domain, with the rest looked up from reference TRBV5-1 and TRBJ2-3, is KAGVTQTPRYLIKTRGQQVTLSCSPISGHRSVSWYQQTPGQGLQFLFEYFSETQRNKGNFPGRFSGRQFSNSRSEMNVSTLELGDSALYLCASSEAIERADTQYFGPGTRLTVL.

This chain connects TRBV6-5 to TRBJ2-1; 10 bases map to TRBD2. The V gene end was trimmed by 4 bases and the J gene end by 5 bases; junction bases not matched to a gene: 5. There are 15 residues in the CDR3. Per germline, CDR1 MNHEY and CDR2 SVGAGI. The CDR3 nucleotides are TGTGCCAGCAGTTTGAGCGGGAGGGGGCACAATGAGCAGTTCTTC. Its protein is CASSLSGRGHNEQFF.

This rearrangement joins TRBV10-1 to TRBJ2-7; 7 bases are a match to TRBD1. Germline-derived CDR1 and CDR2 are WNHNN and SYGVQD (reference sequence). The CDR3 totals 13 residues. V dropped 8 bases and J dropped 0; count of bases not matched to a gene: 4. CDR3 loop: CASAGTASYEQYF. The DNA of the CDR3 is TGCGCCAGCGCCGGGACAGCCTCCTACGAGCAGTACTTC.

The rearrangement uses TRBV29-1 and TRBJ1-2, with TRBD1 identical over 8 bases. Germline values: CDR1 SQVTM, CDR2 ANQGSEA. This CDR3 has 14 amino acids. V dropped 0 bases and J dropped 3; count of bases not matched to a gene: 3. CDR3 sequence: CSVEEGQDYYGYTF. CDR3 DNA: TGCAGCGTTGAAGAGGGACAGGACTACTATGGCTACACCTTC.

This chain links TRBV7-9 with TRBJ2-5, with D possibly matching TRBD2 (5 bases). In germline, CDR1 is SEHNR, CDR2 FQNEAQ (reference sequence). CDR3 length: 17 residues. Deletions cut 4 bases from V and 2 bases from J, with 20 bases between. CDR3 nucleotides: TGTGCCAGCAGCTCAACTTCGCCGGGATTGAGTCAAGAGACCCAGTACTTC. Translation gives CASSSTSPGLSQETQYF.

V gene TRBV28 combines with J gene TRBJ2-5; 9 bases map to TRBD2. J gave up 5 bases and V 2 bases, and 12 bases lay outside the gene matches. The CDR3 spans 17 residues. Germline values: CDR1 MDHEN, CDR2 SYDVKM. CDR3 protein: CASSLPGMAGGPETQYF. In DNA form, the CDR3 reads TGTGCCAGCAGTTTACCGGGAATGGCGGGAGGGCCGGAGACCCAGTACTTC. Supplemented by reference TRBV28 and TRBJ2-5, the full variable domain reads DVKVTQSSRYLVKRTGEKVFLECVQDMDHENMFWYRQDPGLGLRLIYFSYDVKMKEKGDIPEGYSVSREKKERFSLILESASTNQTSMYLCASSLPGMAGGPETQYFGPGTRLLVL.

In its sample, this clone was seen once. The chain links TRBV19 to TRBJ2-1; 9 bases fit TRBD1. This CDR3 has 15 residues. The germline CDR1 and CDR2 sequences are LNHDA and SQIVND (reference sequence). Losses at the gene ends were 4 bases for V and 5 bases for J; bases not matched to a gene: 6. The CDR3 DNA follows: TGTGCCAGTAGTAAGGACAGGGGTGGGAACAATGAGCAGTTCTTC. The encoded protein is CASSKDRGGNNEQFF.

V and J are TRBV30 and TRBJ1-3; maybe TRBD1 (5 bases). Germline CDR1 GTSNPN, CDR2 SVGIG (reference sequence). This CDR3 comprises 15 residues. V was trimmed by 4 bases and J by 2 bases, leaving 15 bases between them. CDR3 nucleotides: TGTGCCTGGAACGGGGGGGAAGGTGCTGGAAACACCATATATTTT. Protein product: CAWNGGEGAGNTIYF.

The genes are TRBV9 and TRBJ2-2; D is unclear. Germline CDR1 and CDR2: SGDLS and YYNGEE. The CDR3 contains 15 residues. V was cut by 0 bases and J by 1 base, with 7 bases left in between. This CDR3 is CASSVVPVNTGELFF. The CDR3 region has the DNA TGTGCCAGCAGCGTAGTTCCAGTGAACACCGGGGAGCTGTTTTTT.

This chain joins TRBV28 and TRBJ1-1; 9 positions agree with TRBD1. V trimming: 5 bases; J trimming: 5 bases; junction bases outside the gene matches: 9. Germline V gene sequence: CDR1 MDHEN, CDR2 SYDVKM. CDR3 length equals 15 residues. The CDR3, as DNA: TGTGCCAGCAGTATCTCCGGGACAGGGAGGACTGAAGCTTTCTTT. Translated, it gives CASSISGTGRTEAFF. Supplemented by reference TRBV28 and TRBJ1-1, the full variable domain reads DVKVTQSSRYLVKRTGEKVFLECVQDMDHENMFWYRQDPGLGLRLIYFSYDVKMKEKGDIPEGYSVSREKKERFSLILESASTNQTSMYLCASSISGTGRTEAFFGQGTRLTVV.

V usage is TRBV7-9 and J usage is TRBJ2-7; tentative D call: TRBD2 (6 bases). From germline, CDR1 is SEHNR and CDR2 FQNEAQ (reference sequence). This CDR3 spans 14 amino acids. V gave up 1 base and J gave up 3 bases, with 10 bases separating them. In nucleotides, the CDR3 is TGTGCCAGCAGCTTAGGACTAGAGTACTACGAGCAGTACTTC. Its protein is CASSLGLEYYEQYF.

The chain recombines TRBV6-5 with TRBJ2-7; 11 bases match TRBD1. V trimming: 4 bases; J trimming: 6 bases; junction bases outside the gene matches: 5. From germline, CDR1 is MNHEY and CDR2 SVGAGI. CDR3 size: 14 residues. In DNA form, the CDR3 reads TGTGCCAGCAGTTTCGGACAGGGGGCGCGCGAGCAGTACTTC. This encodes CASSFGQGAREQYF.

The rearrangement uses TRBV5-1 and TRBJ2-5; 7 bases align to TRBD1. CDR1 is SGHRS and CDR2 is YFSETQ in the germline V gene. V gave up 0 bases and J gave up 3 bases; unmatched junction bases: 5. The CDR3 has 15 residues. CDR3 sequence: CASSLGGQREETQYF. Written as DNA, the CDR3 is TGCGCCAGCAGCTTGGGGGGACAGCGTGAAGAGACCCAGTACTTC.

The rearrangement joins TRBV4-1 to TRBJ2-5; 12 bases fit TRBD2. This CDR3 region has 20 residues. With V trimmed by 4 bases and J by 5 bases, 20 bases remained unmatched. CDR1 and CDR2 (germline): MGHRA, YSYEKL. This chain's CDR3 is CASSRYTLAGGGDTRETQYF. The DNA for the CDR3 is TGCGCCAGCAGCCGATACACACTAGCGGGAGGAGGAGATACACGGGAGACCCAGTACTTC.

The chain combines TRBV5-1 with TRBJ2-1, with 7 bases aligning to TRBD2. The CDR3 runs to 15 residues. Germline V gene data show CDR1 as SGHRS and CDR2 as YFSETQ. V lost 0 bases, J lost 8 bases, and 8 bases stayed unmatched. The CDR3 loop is CASSLEPGLVYEQFF. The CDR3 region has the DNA TGCGCCAGCAGCTTGGAGCCAGGACTAGTCTATGAGCAGTTCTTC.

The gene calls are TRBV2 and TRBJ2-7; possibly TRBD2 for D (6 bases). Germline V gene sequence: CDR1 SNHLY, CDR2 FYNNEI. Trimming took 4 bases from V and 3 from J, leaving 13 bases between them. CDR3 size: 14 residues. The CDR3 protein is CASSVAGRNYEQYF. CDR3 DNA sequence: TGTGCCAGCAGTGTGGCGGGAAGGAACTACGAGCAGTACTTC.